This TCR beta chain was retrieved from a study of shared clonotypes between healthy human individuals. Details on this clone: Other nucleotide sequences in the sample specify the same CDR3.

Germline assignment: CDR1 SGHRS and CDR2 YFSETQ. This CDR3 has 14 residues. The V and J ends lost 0 bases and 3 bases respectively, with 7 bases between them. Clones were sequenced by immunoSEQ multiplex PCR, and TCRdb holds only the in-frame ones, with some missing. The sample includes some 1 million clones, approximately 76% of them seen just once. This TCR came from a man between 18 and 29 years old in good health. The chain employs TRBV5-1 and TRBJ1-3; unclear D gene. The sequenced material came from memory CD4+ T cells sorted from blood. Specified subset: CD45RA-negative fraction. The CDR3 loop reads CASSLVGGGNTIYF. The CDR3 nucleotides read TGCGCCAGCAGCTTGGTGGGCGGTGGAAACACCATATATTTT.